This T cell receptor beta chain was observed in a study of human T cells and chemical hapten exposure. At the level of the study: The cohort included alopecia areata under or over 50% scalp, totalis and universalis.

A few counts support this clonotype. Germline V lookup: CDR1 SNHLY, CDR2 FYNNEI. The V gene end was trimmed by 6 bases and the J gene end by 9 bases; junction bases not matched to a gene: 10. The CDR3 spans 16 residues. The time point is: patch test 1, 2 weeks after DPC sensitization. Treatment specified: therapeutic diphenylcyclopropenone sensitization with weekly scalp DPC. Blood collection took place prior to placing each patch test. What the library attached to individual cDNA molecules were unique molecular identifiers. TCRdb independently ran MiXCR on the RACE reads; one entry per CDR3 protein. The sample holds 300,000 to 400,000 distinct CDR3 sequences, around 7% seen once.

This sequence joins TRBV2 and TRBJ1-6; 11 positions match TRBD1. The sequence was collected from a woman between 18 and 29 years old with alopecia areata. Some clones in this sample may be carry-over from other donors' samples. Specimen: whole blood, collected in connection with sensitization to the hapten diphenylcyclopropenone (DPC). CDR3 nucleotide sequence: TGTGCCAGCAGCCTGGACAGGGGGCGATTTGTTTCACCCCTCCACTTT. As protein: CASSLDRGRFVSPLHF.